The sequence of this T cell receptor (beta chain) was determined in a study of PD-1 blockade in classical Hodgkin lymphoma. Germline loops: CDR1 MDHEN, CDR2 SYDVKM. CDR3 length equals 13 residues. V dropped 1 base and J dropped 12 bases, with 15 bases sitting between them. TCRdb's table, derived via immunoSEQ multiplex PCR, lists solely in-frame clones and lacks some. Among tens of thousands of clones listed, 70% to 80% were seen once. The time point is: cycle 4 day 1 (C4D1), after less than 7 weeks of nivolumab. Autologous stem cell transplantation was followed by relapse in every patient, and brentuximab vedotin exposure varied. This clone appeared a few times.

The TCR comes from a human donor with classical Hodgkin lymphoma. Source: peripheral blood mononuclear cells (PBMCs), taken before the fourth cycle of nivolumab. This rearrangement joins TRBV28 to TRBJ1-1; no clear D gene. The CDR3: CASSLSPAPSSFF. The CDR3 coding sequence is TGTGCCAGCAGTTTATCCCCAGCACCTAGTTCTTTCTTT.